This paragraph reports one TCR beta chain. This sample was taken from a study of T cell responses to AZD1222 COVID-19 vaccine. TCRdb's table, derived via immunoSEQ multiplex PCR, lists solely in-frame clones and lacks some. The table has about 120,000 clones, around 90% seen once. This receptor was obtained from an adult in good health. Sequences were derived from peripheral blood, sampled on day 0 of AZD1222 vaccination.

The CDR3 DNA reads TGTGCCAGCAGCCCCCACCCACCGGGGGGAATACAAGAGACCCAGTACTTC. Translating gives CASSPHPPGGIQETQYF. The chain has TRBV9 and TRBJ2-5; 7 bases align to TRBD2. The CDR3 extends over 17 amino acids. Germline-derived CDR1 and CDR2 are SGDLS and YYNGEE. Germline trimming cut 4 bases from V and 2 bases from J; bases unmatched to any gene: 14.